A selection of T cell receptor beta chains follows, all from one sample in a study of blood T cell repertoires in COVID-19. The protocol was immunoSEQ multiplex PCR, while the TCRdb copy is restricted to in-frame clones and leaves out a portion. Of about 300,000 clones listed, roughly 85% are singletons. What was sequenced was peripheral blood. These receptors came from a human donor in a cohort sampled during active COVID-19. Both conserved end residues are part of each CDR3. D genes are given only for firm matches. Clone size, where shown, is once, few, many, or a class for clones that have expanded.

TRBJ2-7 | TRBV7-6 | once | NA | CASSLTGGRREQYF | TGTGCCAGCAGCTTGACAGGCGGAAGACGCGAGCAGTACTTC
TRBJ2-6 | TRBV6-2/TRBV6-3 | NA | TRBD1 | CASSTTGAGANVLTF | TGTGCCAGCAGTACGACAGGGGCTGGGGCCAACGTCCTGACTTTC
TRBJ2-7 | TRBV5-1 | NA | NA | CASSFSQGVEQYF | TGCGCCAGCAGCTTTTCACAGGGAGTCGAGCAGTACTTC
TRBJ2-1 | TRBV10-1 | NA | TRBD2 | CASSGTGTSGNDEQFF | TGCGCCAGCAGTGGCACCGGGACTAGCGGGAACGATGAGCAGTTCTTC
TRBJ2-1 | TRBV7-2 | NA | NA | CASSFRRVNEQFF | TGTGCCAGCAGCTTTAGGAGGGTTAATGAGCAGTTCTTC
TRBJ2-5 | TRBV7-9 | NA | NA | CASSRGLLETQYF | TGTGCCAGCAGCCGGGGACTCCTAGAGACCCAGTACTTC
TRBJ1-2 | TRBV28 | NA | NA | CASSSGAGYGYTF | TGTGCCAGCAGCTCAGGGGCTGGTTATGGCTACACCTTC
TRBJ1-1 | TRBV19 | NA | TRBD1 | CASSNNRGTEAFF | TGTGCCAGTAGTAACAACAGGGGAACTGAAGCTTTCTTT
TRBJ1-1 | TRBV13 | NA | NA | CASRLGGVQVEAFF | TGTGCCAGCAGGCTCGGGGGGGTGCAGGTGGAAGCTTTCTTT
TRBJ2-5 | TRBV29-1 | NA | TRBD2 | CSVEWGGQETQYF | TGCAGCGTTGAATGGGGGGGACAAGAGACCCAGTACTTC
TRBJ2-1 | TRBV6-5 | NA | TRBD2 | CASSYVAGGNNEQFF | TGTGCCAGCAGTTACGTCGCGGGGGGTAATAATGAGCAGTTCTTC
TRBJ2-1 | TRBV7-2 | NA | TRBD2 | CASSLALAGEYNEQFF | TGTGCCAGCAGCTTAGCACTAGCGGGGGAATACAATGAGCAGTTCTTC
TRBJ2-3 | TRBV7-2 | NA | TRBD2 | CASSRVPGIGGTDTQYF | TGTGCCAGCAGCCGGGTCCCGGGGATCGGGGGGACAGATACGCAGTATTTT
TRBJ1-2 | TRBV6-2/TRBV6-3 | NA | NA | CASSSGRGLGYTF | TGTGCCAGCAGTTCGGGCCGGGGATTAGGCTACACCTTC
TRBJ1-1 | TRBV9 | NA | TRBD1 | CASSVAVDRAGAEAFF | TGTGCCAGCAGCGTAGCTGTGGACAGGGCGGGGGCTGAAGCTTTCTTT
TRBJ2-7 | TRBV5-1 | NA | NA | CASSFTSGVVGEQYF | TGCGCCAGCAGCTTCACATCAGGGGTGGTGGGAGAGCAGTACTTC
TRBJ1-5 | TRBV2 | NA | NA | CASSEGQSNQPQHF | TGTGCCAGCAGTGAAGGGCAGTCCAATCAGCCCCAGCATTTT
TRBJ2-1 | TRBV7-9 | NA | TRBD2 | CASSTGTRHNEQFF | TGTGCCAGCAGCACAGGGACTAGGCACAATGAGCAGTTCTTC
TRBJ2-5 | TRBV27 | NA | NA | CASSRGQWTDRETQYF | TGTGCCAGCAGTCGGGGTCAGTGGACAGATAGAGAGACCCAGTACTTC
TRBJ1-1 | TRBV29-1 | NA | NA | CSVEEWGTTQEAFF | TGCAGCGTTGAGGAGTGGGGCACCACTCAGGAAGCTTTCTTT
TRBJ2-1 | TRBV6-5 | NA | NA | CASREYNEQFF | TGTGCCAGCAGAGAGTACAATGAGCAGTTCTTC
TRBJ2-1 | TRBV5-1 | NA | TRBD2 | CASSPSGRESSYNEQFF | TGCGCCAGCAGCCCTAGTGGGAGGGAGAGCTCCTACAATGAGCAGTTCTTC
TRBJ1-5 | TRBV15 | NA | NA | CATSRSRDQPQHF | TGTGCCACCAGCAGGTCCCGAGATCAGCCCCAGCATTTT
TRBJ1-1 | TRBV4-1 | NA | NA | CASSTVTEAFF | TGCGCCAGCAGTACTGTCACTGAAGCTTTCTTT
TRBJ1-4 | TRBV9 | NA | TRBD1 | CASSDGTGRHEKLFF | TGTGCCAGCAGCGACGGGACAGGGAGGCATGAAAAACTGTTTTTT
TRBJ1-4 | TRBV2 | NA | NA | CASSVANEKLFF | TGTGCCAGCAGTGTAGCTAATGAAAAACTGTTTTTT
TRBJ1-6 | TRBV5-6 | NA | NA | CASESYSGNNSPLHF | TGTGCCAGCGAGTCCTATTCAGGGAATAATTCACCCCTCCACTTT
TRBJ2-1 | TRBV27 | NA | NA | CASSLMGDSPARSTYNEQFF | TGTGCCAGCAGTTTAATGGGAGACTCCCCGGCTCGATCCACCTACAATGAGCAGTTCTTC
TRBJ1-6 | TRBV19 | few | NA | CASSIGSRVNSPLHF | TGTGCCAGTAGTATAGGCTCCAGGGTTAATTCACCCCTCCACTTT